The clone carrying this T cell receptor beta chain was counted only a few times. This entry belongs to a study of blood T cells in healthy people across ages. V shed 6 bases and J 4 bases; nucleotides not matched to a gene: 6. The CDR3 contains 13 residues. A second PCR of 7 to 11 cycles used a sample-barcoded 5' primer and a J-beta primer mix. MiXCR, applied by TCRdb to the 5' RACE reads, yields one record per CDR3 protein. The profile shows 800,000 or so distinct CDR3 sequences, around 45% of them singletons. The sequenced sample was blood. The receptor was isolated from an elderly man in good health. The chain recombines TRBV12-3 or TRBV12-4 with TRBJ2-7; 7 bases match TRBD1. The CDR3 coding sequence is TGTGCCAGCAGCACAGGGGTTCTGTACGAGCAGTACTTC. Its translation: CASSTGVLYEQYF.